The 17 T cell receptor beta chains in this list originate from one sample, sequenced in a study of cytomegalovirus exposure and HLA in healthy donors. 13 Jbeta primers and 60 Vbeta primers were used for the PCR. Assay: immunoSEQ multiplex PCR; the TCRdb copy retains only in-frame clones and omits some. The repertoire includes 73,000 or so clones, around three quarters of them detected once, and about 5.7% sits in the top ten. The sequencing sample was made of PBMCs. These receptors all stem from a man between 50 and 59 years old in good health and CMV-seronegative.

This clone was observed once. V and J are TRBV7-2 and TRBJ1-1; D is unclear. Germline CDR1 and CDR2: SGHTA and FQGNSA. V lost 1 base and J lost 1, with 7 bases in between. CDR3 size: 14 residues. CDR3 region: CASSLGLRNTEAFF. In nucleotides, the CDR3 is TGTGCCAGCAGCTTAGGCCTCAGGAACACTGAAGCTTTCTTT.

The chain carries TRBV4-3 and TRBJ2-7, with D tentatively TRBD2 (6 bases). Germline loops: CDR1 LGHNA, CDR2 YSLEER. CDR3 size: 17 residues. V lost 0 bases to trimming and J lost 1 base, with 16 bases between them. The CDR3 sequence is CASSQEGLAGRSYEQYF. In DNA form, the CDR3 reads TGCGCCAGCAGCCAAGAGGGACTCGCCGGTAGGTCCTACGAGCAGTACTTC.

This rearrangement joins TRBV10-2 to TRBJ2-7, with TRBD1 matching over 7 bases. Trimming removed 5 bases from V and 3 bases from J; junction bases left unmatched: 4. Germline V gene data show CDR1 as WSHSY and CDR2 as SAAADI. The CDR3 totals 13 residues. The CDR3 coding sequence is TGCGCCAGCAGTCGGGACAGCAACTACGAGCAGTACTTC. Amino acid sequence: CASSRDSNYEQYF.

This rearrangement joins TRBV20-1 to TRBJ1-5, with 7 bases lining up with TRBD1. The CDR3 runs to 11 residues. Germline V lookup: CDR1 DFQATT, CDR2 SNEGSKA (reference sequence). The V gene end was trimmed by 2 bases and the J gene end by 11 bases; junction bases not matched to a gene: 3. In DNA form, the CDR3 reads TGCAGTGCTAGACAGGGGGTGGCCCAGCATTTT. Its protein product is CSARQGVAQHF.

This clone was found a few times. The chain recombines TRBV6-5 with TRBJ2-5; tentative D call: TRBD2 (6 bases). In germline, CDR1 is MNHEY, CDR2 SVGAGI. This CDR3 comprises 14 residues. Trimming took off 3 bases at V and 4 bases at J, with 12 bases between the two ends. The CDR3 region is CASSYPGGGETQYF. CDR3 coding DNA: TGTGCCAGCAGTTATCCCGGGGGAGGAGAGACCCAGTACTTC.

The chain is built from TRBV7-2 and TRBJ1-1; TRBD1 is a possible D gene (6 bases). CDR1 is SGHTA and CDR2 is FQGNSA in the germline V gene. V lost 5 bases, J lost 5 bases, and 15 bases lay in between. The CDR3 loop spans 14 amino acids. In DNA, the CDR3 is TGTGCCAGCAGCCAACGGGGGGCGCGGACTGAAGCTTTCTTT. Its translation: CASSQRGARTEAFF.

In DNA, the CDR3 is TGCGCCAGCAGCCAAGTTTTAGCGTCAAGCTCCTACAATGAGCAGTTCTTC. Amino acid sequence: CASSQVLASSSYNEQFF. The chain is built from TRBV4-3 and TRBJ2-1, with D tentatively TRBD2 (5 bases). CDR1 LGHNA and CDR2 YSLEER come from the germline V gene. The V and J ends lost 1 base and 0 bases respectively, with 13 bases between them. The CDR3 sequence is 17 residues long.

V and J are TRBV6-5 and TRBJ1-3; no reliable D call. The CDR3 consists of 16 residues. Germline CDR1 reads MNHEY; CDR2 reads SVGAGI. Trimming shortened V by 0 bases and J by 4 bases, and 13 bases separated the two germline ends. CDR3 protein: CASSYSVASGGNTIYF. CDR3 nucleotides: TGTGCCAGCAGTTACTCCGTAGCGAGCGGGGGAAACACCATATATTTT.

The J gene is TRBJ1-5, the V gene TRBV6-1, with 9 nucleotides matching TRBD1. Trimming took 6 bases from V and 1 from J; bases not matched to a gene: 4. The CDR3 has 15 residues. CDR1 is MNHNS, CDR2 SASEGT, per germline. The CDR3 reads CASRRQGGSNQPQHF. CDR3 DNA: TGTGCCAGCAGGAGACAGGGGGGAAGCAATCAGCCCCAGCATTTT.

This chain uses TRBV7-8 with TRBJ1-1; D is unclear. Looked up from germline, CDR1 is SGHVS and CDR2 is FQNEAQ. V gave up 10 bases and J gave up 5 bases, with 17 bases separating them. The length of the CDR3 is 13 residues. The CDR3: CATSSEPGTEAFF. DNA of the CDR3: TGTGCCACCTCCTCGGAGCCTGGGACTGAAGCTTTCTTT.

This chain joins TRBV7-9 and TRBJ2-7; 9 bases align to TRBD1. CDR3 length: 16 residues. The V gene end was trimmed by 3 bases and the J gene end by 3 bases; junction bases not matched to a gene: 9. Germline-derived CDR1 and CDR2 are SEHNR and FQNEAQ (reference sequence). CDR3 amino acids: CASSLVTGGASYEQYF. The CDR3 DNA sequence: TGTGCCAGCAGCTTGGTGACAGGGGGAGCCAGCTACGAGCAGTACTTC. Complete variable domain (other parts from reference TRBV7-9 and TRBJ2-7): DTGVSQNPRHKITKRGQNVTFRCDPISEHNRLYWYRQTLGQGPEFLTYFQNEAQLEKSRLLSDRFSAERPKGSFSTLEIQRTEQGDSAMYLCASSLVTGGASYEQYFGPGTRLTVT.

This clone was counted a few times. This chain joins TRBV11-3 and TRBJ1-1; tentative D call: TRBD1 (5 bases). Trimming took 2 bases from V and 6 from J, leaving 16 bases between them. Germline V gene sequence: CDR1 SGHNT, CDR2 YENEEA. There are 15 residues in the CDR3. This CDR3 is CASSLLTAQGAEAFF. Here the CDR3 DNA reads TGTGCCAGCAGCTTACTGACAGCCCAAGGGGCTGAAGCTTTCTTT. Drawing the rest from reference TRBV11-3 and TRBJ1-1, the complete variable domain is EAGVVQSPRYKIIEKKQPVAFWCNPISGHNTLYWYLQNLGQGPELLIRYENEEAVDDSQLPKDRFSAERLKGVDSTLKIQPAELGDSAVYLCASSLLTAQGAEAFFGQGTRLTVV.

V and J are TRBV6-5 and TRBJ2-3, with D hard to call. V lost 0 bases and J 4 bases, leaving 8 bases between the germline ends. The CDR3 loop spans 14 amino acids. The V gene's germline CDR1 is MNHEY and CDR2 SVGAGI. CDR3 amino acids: CASSYSRIADTQYF. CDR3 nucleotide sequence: TGTGCCAGCAGTTACTCGCGTATTGCAGATACGCAGTATTTT.

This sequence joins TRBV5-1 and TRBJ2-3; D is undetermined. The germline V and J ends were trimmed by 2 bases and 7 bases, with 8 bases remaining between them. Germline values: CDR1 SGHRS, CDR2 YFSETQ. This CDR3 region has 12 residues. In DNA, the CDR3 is TGCGCCAGCAGCTTAGAGGCGTATACGCAGTATTTT. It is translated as CASSLEAYTQYF. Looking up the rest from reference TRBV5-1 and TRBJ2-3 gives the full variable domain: KAGVTQTPRYLIKTRGQQVTLSCSPISGHRSVSWYQQTPGQGLQFLFEYFSETQRNKGNFPGRFSGRQFSNSRSEMNVSTLELGDSALYLCASSLEAYTQYFGPGTRLTVL.

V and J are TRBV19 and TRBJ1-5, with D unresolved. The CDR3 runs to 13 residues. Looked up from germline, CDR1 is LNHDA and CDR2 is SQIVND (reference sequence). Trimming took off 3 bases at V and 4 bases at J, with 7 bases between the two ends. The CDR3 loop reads CASSMTLNQPQHF. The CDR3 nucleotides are TGTGCCAGTAGTATGACACTTAATCAGCCCCAGCATTTT.

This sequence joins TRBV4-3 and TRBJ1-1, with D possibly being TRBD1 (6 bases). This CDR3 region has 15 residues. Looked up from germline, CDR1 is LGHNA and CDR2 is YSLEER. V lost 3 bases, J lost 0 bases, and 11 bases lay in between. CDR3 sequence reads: CASSQQTGMNTEAFF. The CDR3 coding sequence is TGCGCCAGCAGCCAGCAAACAGGGATGAACACTGAAGCTTTCTTT.

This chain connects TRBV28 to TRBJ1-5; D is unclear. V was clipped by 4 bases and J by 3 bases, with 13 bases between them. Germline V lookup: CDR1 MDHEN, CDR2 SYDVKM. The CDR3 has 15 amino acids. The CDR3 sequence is CASSSPAGLNQPQHF. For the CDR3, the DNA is TGTGCCAGCAGTTCCCCCGCAGGACTCAATCAGCCCCAGCATTTT.